The 4 T cell receptor beta chains below were found in one sample sequenced in a study of control samples from healthy donors and cancer patients (dated by TCRdb to between 2020 and 2021). Library prep was done by the immunoSEQ multiplex PCR assay. TCRdb took over this immuneACCESS table, retaining in-frame rearrangements with V and J assigned. Such tables are incomplete; in checked studies, under half of the missing clones stem from an unresolved V gene, and the remainder is unexplained. The sample table shows 120,000 or so clones, and approximately 92% are seen once. Jointly, the top ten make up around 0.6% of the sample. The sample comprised PBMCs. The receptors originated from a man of 80 years or more with head and neck cancer.

This clone was seen just once. The sample carries other DNA sequences with the same CDR3. The chain uses TRBV6-2 or TRBV6-3 and TRBJ1-6, with no clear D. The germline CDR1 and CDR2 sequences are MNHEY and SVGEGT. The germline V and J ends were trimmed by 1 base and 6 bases, with 4 bases remaining between them. This CDR3 is built from 13 residues. CDR3 sequence: CASSYWGNSPLHF. Here the CDR3 DNA reads TGTGCCAGCAGTTACTGGGGTAATTCACCCCTCCACTTT.

This chain links TRBV5-1 with TRBJ1-1, with D possibly TRBD1 on 5 matching bases. This CDR3 comprises 14 residues. Germline V gives CDR1 SGHRS, CDR2 YFSETQ. V lost 1 base to trimming and J lost 5 bases, with 12 bases between them. The CDR3 bases are TGCGCCAGCAGCTTGATGTGGGGGGAAACTGAAGCTTTCTTT. Amino acid sequence: CASSLMWGETEAFF.

This chain uses TRBV6-1 with TRBJ1-6; D is undetermined. The CDR3 has 15 amino acids. V lost 0 bases and J 9 bases, leaving 12 bases between the germline ends. Germline CDR1 MNHNS, CDR2 SASEGT. CDR3 protein: CASSEARGYLSPLHF. CDR3 in DNA: TGTGCCAGCAGTGAAGCGCGGGGATATCTTTCACCCCTCCACTTT.

The chain has TRBV5-1 and TRBJ2-7; 11 bases map to TRBD2. This CDR3 spans 15 amino acids. Germline V gene sequence: CDR1 SGHRS, CDR2 YFSETQ. With V trimmed by 3 bases and J by 2 bases, 4 bases remained unmatched. CDR3 amino acids: CASSYTSGRAYEQYF. The CDR3 DNA reads as TGCGCCAGCAGCTATACTAGCGGGAGAGCCTACGAGCAGTACTTC.